The sequence of this T cell receptor (beta chain) was determined in a study of long-term antiretroviral therapy in people with HIV. The study, taken as a whole, reports: Diversity rose after ART but stayed below transplant donor controls. Compared with controls, HIV repertoires showed narrower CDR3 length ranges. ART adherence, viral resistance and therapy changes were not recorded.

The CDR3 has 15 amino acids. The V end was cut by 3 bases, the J end by 3 bases, with 12 bases between. Germline lookup yields CDR1 MNHNS and CDR2 SASEGT. Comments on this clone: The antigen is not known.

Version v3.0 of the immunoSEQ assay ran at survey level. What sequencing targeted per sample was 40,000-50,000 T-cell genomes. Clones were sequenced by immunoSEQ multiplex PCR, and TCRdb holds only the in-frame ones, with some missing. The profile shows about 30,000 clones, about 94% of them singletons. The material sequenced was unsorted PBMCs, taken approximately 7.4 years after starting antiretroviral therapy. V is TRBV6-1 and J is TRBJ1-5; no firm D call. The receptor comes from a middle-aged man with HIV. CDR3 in DNA: TGTGCCAGCAGTGATTGGCAGTCTGTCAATCAGCCCCAGCATTTT. The encoded protein is CASSDWQSVNQPQHF.